Listed below are T cell receptor beta chains from one sample, sequenced in a study of high-grade serous ovarian cancer treatment subgroups. Profiled with immunoSEQ multiplex PCR; TCRdb holds only in-frame clones, not every one. Of more than 9,500 clones in the sample, 80% to 90% were seen once. Sequenced material: tumor tissue. These receptor sequences come from a human donor with high-grade serous ovarian cancer. Both conserved end residues are part of each CDR3. The D gene is left open where the match is weak. The size field is filled for only some rows; it gives once, few, many or a size class.

TRBD1,.,TRBV5-6,TRBJ1-2,CASSFRPGGGYTF,TGTGCCAGCAGCTTCAGGCCAGGGGGTGGCTACACCTTC
.,.,TRBV9,TRBJ1-2,CASSVVGGGYTF,TGTGCCAGCAGCGTAGTAGGAGGGGGCTACACCTTC
TRBD1,.,TRBV27,TRBJ1-2,CASSTQGRGDYGYTF,TGTGCCAGCAGTACACAGGGGAGAGGCGACTATGGCTACACCTTC
TRBD2,.,TRBV15,TRBJ2-5,CATSRDPGGRETQYF,TGTGCCACCAGCAGAGATCCGGGGGGGAGAGAGACCCAGTACTTC
.,once,TRBV6-1,TRBJ2-6,CASSEGGAGANVLTF,TGTGCCAGCAGCGAGGGTGGGGCTGGGGCCAACGTCCTGACTTTC
TRBD1,.,TRBV9,TRBJ2-1,CASSVAAGQGGNEQFF,TGTGCCAGCAGCGTTGCCGCGGGACAGGGCGGCAATGAGCAGTTCTTC
TRBD2,few,TRBV7-3,TRBJ2-3,CASSPGLAGEQYF,TGTGCCAGCAGCCCCGGACTAGCGGGGGAGCAGTATTTT
.,.,TRBV29-1,TRBJ2-2,CSSRTDPVGELFF,TGCAGCTCACGGACAGACCCAGTGGGGGAGCTGTTTTTT
TRBD1,.,TRBV19,TRBJ1-5,CASTLQGNSNQPQHF,TGTGCCAGTACACTACAGGGGAATAGCAATCAGCCCCAGCATTTT
.,.,TRBV28,TRBJ1-2,CASSYGQSYGYTF,TGTGCCAGCAGTTATGGGCAGAGCTATGGCTACACCTTC
.,.,TRBV4-2,TRBJ1-5,CASSQDLGGNQPQHF,TGTGCCAGCAGCCAAGATCTAGGAGGGAATCAGCCCCAGCATTTT
TRBD1,.,TRBV6-1,TRBJ1-2,CASTPTGDYGYTF,TGTGCCAGCACCCCGACAGGGGACTATGGCTACACCTTC
.,.,TRBV10-3,TRBJ1-1,CAISEGGSNTEAFF,TGTGCCATCAGTGAGGGGGGATCGAACACTGAAGCTTTCTTT
.,.,TRBV30,TRBJ1-4,CAWGLRHGDEKLFF,TGTGCCTGGGGGCTCCGACACGGTGATGAAAAACTGTTTTTT
.,.,TRBV4-1,TRBJ2-7,CASSQDDRPAYEQYF,TGCGCCAGCAGCCAAGATGACAGGCCTGCCTACGAGCAGTACTTC
TRBD2,.,TRBV6-6,TRBJ2-1,CASSYFRGGSDNEQFF,TGTGCCAGCAGTTACTTTCGGGGGGGTAGCGACAATGAGCAGTTCTTC
TRBD1,.,TRBV6-1,TRBJ2-7,CASNLGQGASYEQYF,TGTGCCAGTAACCTGGGACAGGGGGCCTCCTACGAGCAGTACTTC
.,.,TRBV30,TRBJ2-1,CAWSVQYNEQFF,TGTGCCTGGAGTGTACAGTACAATGAGCAGTTCTTC
.,.,TRBV5-1,TRBJ2-1,CASSLVANEQFF,TGCGCCAGCAGCTTGGTGGCGAATGAGCAGTTCTTC
.,.,TRBV9,TRBJ2-7,CASSLTGAGNYEQYF,TGTGCCAGCAGCCTCACGGGGGCAGGGAACTACGAGCAGTACTTC
.,once,TRBV7-4,TRBJ2-7,CASSLVAGTTYEQYF,TGTGCCAGCAGCTTAGTAGCCGGAACCACCTACGAGCAGTACTTC
.,once,TRBV28,TRBJ1-5,CASSLMGAGQPQHF,TGTGCCAGCAGTTTAATGGGGGCCGGGCAGCCCCAGCATTTT
.,.,TRBV6-5,TRBJ2-7,CASTRTATYEQYF,TGTGCCAGCACTCGGACAGCCACCTACGAGCAGTACTTC
TRBD1,.,TRBV7-9,TRBJ1-2,CASSLADRGGYTF,TGTGCCAGCAGCTTAGCGGACAGGGGTGGCTACACCTTC
TRBD2,once,TRBV9,TRBJ2-1,CASSAISGGLYNEQFF,TGTGCCAGCAGCGCAATTAGCGGGGGCCTTTACAATGAGCAGTTCTTC
TRBD1,.,TRBV4-3,TRBJ1-2,CASSQDFQGARYGYTF,TGCGCCAGCAGCCAAGACTTTCAGGGGGCTCGCTATGGCTACACCTTC
.,.,TRBV14,TRBJ1-3,CASSQYGGNTIYF,TGTGCCAGCAGCCAATATGGGGGAAACACCATATATTTT
.,.,TRBV28,TRBJ2-3,CASSPGGANTDTQYF,TGTGCCAGCAGCCCTGGTGGGGCCAACACAGATACGCAGTATTTT
TRBD1,.,TRBV9,TRBJ2-2,CASSVGGTGRTGELFF,TGTGCCAGCAGCGTAGGAGGGACAGGGCGCACCGGGGAGCTGTTTTTT
TRBD1,.,TRBV19,TRBJ1-2,CASGRTGVYGYTF,TGTGCCAGCGGGCGGACAGGGGTCTATGGCTACACCTTC
.,.,TRBV2,TRBJ2-7,CASGRGYEQYF,TGTGCCAGCGGGAGGGGGTACGAGCAGTACTTC
.,.,TRBV5-6,TRBJ2-7,CASSAGQGPPEQYF,TGTGCCAGCAGCGCGGGTCAGGGCCCCCCCGAGCAGTACTTC
.,.,TRBV9,TRBJ1-1,CASSVGTGLNTEAFF,TGTGCCAGCAGCGTGGGAACAGGTCTGAACACTGAAGCTTTCTTT
.,.,TRBV5-1,TRBJ2-5,CASSLQGGVGETQYF,TGCGCCAGCAGCTTGCAAGGCGGGGTCGGGGAGACCCAGTACTTC
TRBD1,.,TRBV7-9,TRBJ1-4,CASSGTVATNEKLFF,TGTGCCAGCAGTGGGACAGTTGCAACTAATGAAAAACTGTTTTTT
.,.,TRBV29-1,TRBJ1-1,CSVDKGVQSAEAFF,TGCAGCGTTGATAAAGGAGTGCAGTCCGCTGAAGCTTTCTTT
TRBD1,.,TRBV7-9,TRBJ2-7,CASSFTPGQGAYEQYF,TGTGCCAGCAGCTTCACACCGGGACAGGGTGCCTACGAGCAGTACTTC
TRBD1,.,TRBV6-1,TRBJ1-2,CASSEGQGASLGYTF,TGTGCCAGCAGTGAAGGACAGGGGGCCTCACTGGGCTACACCTTC
.,.,TRBV28,TRBJ1-4,CASATPRGASEKLFF,TGTGCCAGCGCCACCCCCCGGGGGGCAAGTGAAAAACTGTTTTTT
.,.,TRBV7-9,TRBJ2-5,CASSPLQETQYF,TGTGCCAGCAGCCCTCTACAAGAGACCCAGTACTTC
.,.,TRBV7-2,TRBJ1-2,CASSLDQTATYGYTF,TGTGCCAGCAGCTTAGACCAGACAGCTACCTATGGCTACACCTTC
.,.,TRBV18,TRBJ1-3,CASSPQNFKGSGNTIYF,TGTGCCAGCTCACCACAGAACTTCAAGGGTTCTGGAAACACCATATATTTT
TRBD1,.,TRBV6-1,TRBJ1-1,CASTGGTGGRTEAFF,TGTGCCAGCACCGGGGGGACAGGGGGAAGGACTGAAGCTTTCTTT
.,.,TRBV7-9,TRBJ1-5,CASSLGGGGTWQPQHF,TGTGCCAGCAGCTTAGGGGGGGGAGGGACTTGGCAGCCCCAGCATTTT
TRBD1,.,TRBV5-1,TRBJ1-1,CASSLVPDRANTEAFF,TGCGCCAGCAGCTTGGTACCGGACAGGGCGAACACTGAAGCTTTCTTT
TRBD1,.,TRBV4-1,TRBJ1-3,CASSHMGQGNTIYF,TGCGCCAGCAGCCACATGGGACAGGGGAACACCATATATTTT
.,few,TRBV7-2,TRBJ1-1,CASSSLGQSYGQAFF,TGTGCCAGCAGCTCCTTAGGACAGAGCTACGGTCAAGCTTTCTTT
TRBD1,.,TRBV14,TRBJ1-3,CASSQGRGPGNTIYF,TGTGCCAGCAGCCAAGGGAGGGGGCCTGGAAACACCATATATTTT
.,.,TRBV13,TRBJ2-7,CASSIHYEQYF,TGTGCCAGCAGTATCCACTACGAGCAGTACTTC
TRBD1,.,TRBV11-2,TRBJ1-6,CASSSAYGTGTSPLHF,TGTGCCAGCAGCTCAGCATACGGGACAGGAACCTCACCCCTCCACTTT
TRBD1,.,TRBV6-4,TRBJ1-1,CASKKGAPNTEAFF,TGTGCCAGCAAGAAGGGGGCACCGAACACTGAAGCTTTCTTT